This T cell receptor beta chain is from a study of radiotherapy plus CTLA-4 blockade in lung cancer. Study details: Objective responses were documented in 15% to 20% of patients, with disease control in just over 30%.

Study results and limitations: Together with interferon-beta, which increased in serum after radiation, early dynamic changes in blood T cell clones were reportedly the best predictors of response. Subsequent to radiotherapy plus ipilimumab, tumor-derived TCR clones underwent expansion in blood.

Those with chemo-refractory metastatic non-small-cell lung cancer were treated with focal radiation combined with CTLA-4 blockade using ipilimumab. Some clones are missing from TCRdb's copy, which holds only in-frame ones; the method was immunoSEQ multiplex PCR. The data contain over 75,000 clones, 83% of them singletons. This CDR3 has 15 residues. Deletions cut 5 bases from V and 3 bases from J, with 15 bases between. The V gene's germline CDR1 is WNHNN and CDR2 SYGVQD (reference sequence). Concerning this clone itself: Its antigen remains unknown.

The material sequenced was peripheral blood, taken from a patient treated with radiotherapy plus ipilimumab. The sequence was obtained from a human donor with non-small cell lung cancer who had stable disease on radiotherapy plus ipilimumab. This sequence joins TRBV10-1 and TRBJ2-3, with D perhaps matching TRBD2 (5 bases). The chain's CDR3 is CASSRMREGTDTQYF. Here the CDR3 DNA reads TGCGCCAGCAGTAGGATGAGGGAAGGGACAGATACGCAGTATTTT.